This is a list of T cell receptor beta chains from one sample in a study of T cell repertoires in cytomegalovirus infection. TCRdb called the reads again in MiXCR, with one record for every CDR3 protein. The sample lists around 250,000 distinct CDR3 sequences, more than 15% occurring once. Sequencing was done on a sample of CD8+ T cells from PBMCs. The receptors were sampled from a human donor in good health (CMV status not recorded). Some clones in this sample may be carry-over from other donors' samples. Both conserved end residues are part of each CDR3. The D gene is left open where the match is weak. Some rows mark clone size as missing; the rest say once, few, many or name a class of expanded clone.

CDR3aa: CASSYERSGPALNTGELFF; CDR3nt: TGTGCCAGCAGTTACGAGAGGTCCGGGCCGGCTTTGAACACCGGGGAGCTGTTTTTT; abundance: NA; j_gene: TRBJ2-2; d_gene: NA; v_gene: TRBV6-2/TRBV6-3
CDR3aa: CASSFNVGLAGGNEQFF; CDR3nt: TGTGCCAGCAGCTTCAACGTGGGACTAGCGGGGGGCAATGAGCAGTTCTTC; abundance: many; j_gene: TRBJ2-1; d_gene: TRBD2; v_gene: TRBV7-2
CDR3aa: CSVVSGDPLVKETQYF; CDR3nt: TGCAGCGTTGTGAGCGGGGACCCCCTTGTTAAAGAGACCCAGTACTTC; abundance: NA; j_gene: TRBJ2-5; d_gene: TRBD2; v_gene: TRBV29-1
CDR3aa: CAISESGDYLINEQFF; CDR3nt: TGTGCCATCAGTGAGTCTGGTGACTATCTGATCAATGAGCAGTTCTTC; abundance: few; j_gene: TRBJ2-1; d_gene: NA; v_gene: TRBV10-3
CDR3aa: CASSYGTPAEKLFF; CDR3nt: TGTGCCAGCAGTTACGGGACACCTGCGGAAAAACTGTTTTTT; abundance: NA; j_gene: TRBJ1-4; d_gene: NA; v_gene: TRBV6-2/TRBV6-3
CDR3aa: CASSLVGGERLGNEQFF; CDR3nt: TGTGCCAGCAGCTTAGTCGGAGGAGAAAGGCTTGGGAATGAGCAGTTCTTC; abundance: many; j_gene: TRBJ2-1; d_gene: NA; v_gene: TRBV7-9
CDR3aa: CASSLVDRSYEQYF; CDR3nt: TGCGCCAGCAGCTTGGTGGACAGGTCCTACGAGCAGTACTTC; abundance: few; j_gene: TRBJ2-7; d_gene: TRBD1; v_gene: TRBV5-1
CDR3aa: CASSLQGPLYEQYF; CDR3nt: TGTGCCAGTAGTCTCCAGGGACCCCTCTACGAGCAGTACTTC; abundance: NA; j_gene: TRBJ2-7; d_gene: NA; v_gene: TRBV19
CDR3aa: CSVPGGGGPNTQYF; CDR3nt: TGCAGCGTCCCAGGCGGGGGAGGACCAAATACGCAGTATTTT; abundance: many; j_gene: TRBJ2-3; d_gene: TRBD2; v_gene: TRBV29-1
CDR3aa: CASSVAGTPNTEAFF; CDR3nt: TGTGCCAGCAGCGTAGCGGGGACACCGAACACTGAAGCTTTCTTT; abundance: many; j_gene: TRBJ1-1; d_gene: NA; v_gene: TRBV7-2
CDR3aa: CASSSGGNPYGYTF; CDR3nt: TGTGCCAGCAGCTCTGGGGGAAACCCATATGGCTACACCTTC; abundance: many; j_gene: TRBJ1-2; d_gene: NA; v_gene: TRBV7-9
CDR3aa: CAGRTGENYGYTF; CDR3nt: TGTGCCGGGAGGACAGGGGAAAACTATGGCTACACCTTC; abundance: many; j_gene: TRBJ1-2; d_gene: TRBD1; v_gene: TRBV7-6
CDR3aa: CASLVRGEQYF; CDR3nt: TGTGCCAGCCTCGTTAGGGGCGAGCAGTACTTC; abundance: NA; j_gene: TRBJ2-7; d_gene: NA; v_gene: TRBV2
CDR3aa: CASEGQGYTQYF; CDR3nt: TGTGCCAGCGAGGGACAGGGGTATACGCAGTATTTT; abundance: NA; j_gene: TRBJ2-3; d_gene: TRBD1; v_gene: TRBV2
CDR3aa: CASSLGPAQETQYF; CDR3nt: TGTGCCAGCAGCTTAGGGCCGGCACAAGAGACCCAGTACTTC; abundance: many; j_gene: TRBJ2-5; d_gene: NA; v_gene: TRBV7-2
CDR3aa: CASSPGTNSYNEQFF; CDR3nt: TGTGCCAGCAGCCCCGGGACTAACTCCTACAATGAGCAGTTCTTC; abundance: few; j_gene: TRBJ2-1; d_gene: TRBD2; v_gene: TRBV5-6
CDR3aa: CASSASGGAETQYF; CDR3nt: TGTGCCAGCAGCGCTAGCGGGGGGGCAGAGACCCAGTACTTC; abundance: many; j_gene: TRBJ2-5; d_gene: TRBD2; v_gene: TRBV5-4
CDR3aa: CASSDRDRGFLDAYEQYF; CDR3nt: TGTGCCAGCAGCGACCGGGACAGGGGGTTCCTCGATGCCTACGAGCAGTACTTC; abundance: NA; j_gene: TRBJ2-7; d_gene: TRBD1; v_gene: TRBV5-3
CDR3aa: CASSLKIIGNEQYF; CDR3nt: TGTGCCAGCAGTCTAAAGATAATAGGCAACGAGCAGTACTTC; abundance: NA; j_gene: TRBJ2-7; d_gene: NA; v_gene: TRBV12-3/TRBV12-4
CDR3aa: CASSPRGFQETQYF; CDR3nt: TGTGCCAGCAGCCCGAGGGGGTTCCAAGAGACCCAGTACTTC; abundance: few; j_gene: TRBJ2-5; d_gene: NA; v_gene: TRBV7-6
CDR3aa: CASSLSSSQQETQYF; CDR3nt: TGTGCCAGCAGTTTATCGTCATCACAACAAGAGACCCAGTACTTC; abundance: few; j_gene: TRBJ2-5; d_gene: NA; v_gene: TRBV27
CDR3aa: CASSLGRGFNSPLHF; CDR3nt: TGTGCCAGCAGTTTGGGAAGGGGGTTTAATTCACCCCTCCACTTT; abundance: many; j_gene: TRBJ1-6; d_gene: NA; v_gene: TRBV28
CDR3aa: CASSSLRARALEQYF; CDR3nt: TGTGCCAGCAGCTCACTCCGGGCCCGAGCGCTCGAGCAGTACTTC; abundance: many; j_gene: TRBJ2-7; d_gene: NA; v_gene: TRBV11-2
CDR3aa: CASSFTGGAAGYTF; CDR3nt: TGTGCCAGCAGTTTCACAGGGGGCGCTGCTGGCTACACCTTC; abundance: NA; j_gene: TRBJ1-2; d_gene: TRBD1; v_gene: TRBV27